This T cell receptor (beta chain) was recovered during a study of OX40 agonist ivuxolimab in advanced cancers. For the study at large: Patients undergoing dose escalation presented with hepatocellular carcinoma, melanoma, renal cell or head and neck cancer. There were three patients with partial responses, one having hepatocellular carcinoma and two cutaneous melanoma.

Unmatched junction bases numbered 6, after V lost 2 bases and J lost 10 bases. In germline, CDR1 is SGHNT, CDR2 YYREEE (reference sequence). This CDR3 has 15 residues. The assay was immunoSEQ multiplex PCR, and TCRdb's table has in-frame clones only and misses some. The data show 75,000 to 100,000 clones, more than 85% seen once. The sequence was collected from an adult with an advanced solid tumor such as melanoma, head and neck, liver or kidney cancer. The starting material was CD4+ or CD8+ T cells sorted from blood, obtained in a trial of the OX40 agonist ivuxolimab. V is TRBV5-4 and J is TRBJ2-1, with TRBD2 matching over 13 bases. CDR3 nucleotides: TGTGCCAGCAGCTTCGGACTAGCGGGGGCGGGGGAGCAGTTCTTC. This sequence encodes CASSFGLAGAGEQFF.